This T cell receptor (beta chain) came from a study of early stage breast cancer tumors. Study information: Most invasive tumors, twelve of 16, were ER+/PR+/HER2-. Average read coverage per sample was approximately 9.4-fold. Broader study findings: Most shared enriched TCRB sequences were commonly generated ones.

The CDR3 has 13 amino acids. V was clipped by 8 bases and J by 4 bases, with 15 bases between them. Germline lookup yields CDR1 LNHDA and CDR2 SQIVND (reference sequence). This clone was counted a single time. The antigen is unknown. The protocol was immunoSEQ multiplex PCR, while the TCRdb copy is restricted to in-frame clones and leaves out a portion. The table lists about 28,000 clones, over 70% of them singletons, with around 4.6% in the top ten. This clonotype was sampled from a person aged 35-49 years with breast cancer. The rearrangement uses TRBV19 and TRBJ2-7; a weak D match, TRBD2 (5 bases). The sequenced sample was blood. CDR3 nucleotide sequence: TGTGCCAGTCGGAGGACGGTCGGGTACGAGCAGTACTTC. Translated, it gives CASRRTVGYEQYF.